This TCR beta chain was observed in a study of T cells after posttransplantation cyclophosphamide. A marrow graft followed busulfan-fludarabine conditioning, with cyclophosphamide on days +3 and +4. With regard to this clone: Its target is unknown.

Overall study results and limits: Later blood repertoires were often dominated by clones from the donor CD8+ memory compartment. Recipient CMV seropositivity and CMV reactivation strongly tracked TRB clonality.

This table comes from immunoSEQ multiplex PCR, and its TCRdb copy is limited to in-frame clones, with some not included. The sample records around 17,000 clones, around 94% being singletons. The CDR3 consists of 16 residues. The germline CDR1 and CDR2 sequences are MNHEY and SMNVEV (reference sequence). Trimming left V 3 bases short and J 6 bases short, with 20 bases between. The specimen was CD4+ T cells sorted from blood, collected after allogeneic stem cell transplant with posttransplant cyclophosphamide. The rearrangement uses TRBV27 and TRBJ1-1, with D possibly being TRBD1 (6 bases). This clonotype originated in a male patient in his sixties who received an allogeneic stem cell transplant from a related donor and was CMV-positive. Some T cells may be provided by the graft donor. Written as DNA, the CDR3 is TGTGCCAGCAGTTTGTTGGCAGGGGAGACTACCCCTGAAGCTTTCTTT. This gives the protein CASSLLAGETTPEAFF.